This T cell receptor (beta chain) was obtained from a study of T cell repertoires in ileal Crohn's disease. Sequencing was performed with immunoSEQ multiplex PCR; in TCRdb, only in-frame clones are kept and a portion is missing. This table holds thousands of clones, around 80% found once. The CDR3 is 15 residues long. The germline V gene has CDR1 SGHTA and CDR2 FQGNSA. The trim removed 4 bases at V and 4 bases at J, leaving 7 bases unmatched. The rearrangement uses TRBV7-2 and TRBJ2-3; 8 bases are shared with TRBD2. The sample taken for sequencing was ileal tissue. This clonotype was sampled from an adult with Crohn's disease. The chain's CDR3 is CASSSRRGVSDTQYF. The CDR3 DNA reads TGTGCCAGCAGCTCCCGGCGGGGGGTCTCAGATACGCAGTATTTT.